One sample yielded the 2 T cell receptor beta chains listed below, sequenced in a study of T cell responses to AZD1222 COVID-19 vaccine. TCRdb's copy holds only in-frame clones and misses some; the assay was immunoSEQ multiplex PCR. Of under 200,000 clones in the sample, 80% to 95% were seen once. The input for sequencing was peripheral blood, taken on day 0 of AZD1222 vaccination. Receptors were obtained from an adult in good health.

The DNA for the CDR3 is TGTGCCAGCAGCCAAGATCCGACCACTGAAGCTTTCTTT. Its protein product is CASSQDPTTEAFF. The rearrangement uses TRBV3-1 (or the pseudogene TRBV3-2) and TRBJ1-1, with unresolved D. V lost 0 bases to trimming and J lost 4 bases, with 6 bases between them. Germline CDR1 is LGHDT and CDR2 is YNNKEL (reference sequence). This CDR3 spans 13 amino acids.

This chain links TRBV7-9 with TRBJ2-7; possibly TRBD1 for D (6 bases). The length of the CDR3 is 14 residues. CDR1 and CDR2 (germline): SEHNR, FQNEAQ (reference sequence). V lost 5 bases and J 3 bases, leaving 14 bases between the germline ends. The CDR3 here is CASSPDRTYYEQYF. DNA for the CDR3: TGTGCCAGCAGCCCCGACAGGACTTACTACGAGCAGTACTTC.